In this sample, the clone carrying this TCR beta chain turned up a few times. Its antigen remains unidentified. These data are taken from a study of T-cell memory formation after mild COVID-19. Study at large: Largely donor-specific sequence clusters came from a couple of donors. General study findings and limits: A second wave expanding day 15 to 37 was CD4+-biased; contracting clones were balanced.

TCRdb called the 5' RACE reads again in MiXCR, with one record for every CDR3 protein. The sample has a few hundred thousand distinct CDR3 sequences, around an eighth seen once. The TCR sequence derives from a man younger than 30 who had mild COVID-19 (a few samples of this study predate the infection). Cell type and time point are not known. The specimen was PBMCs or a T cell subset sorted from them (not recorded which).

This CDR3 is CASSNRGWNIQYF. CDR3 nucleotides: TGTGCCAGCAGCAACAGGGGGTGGAACATTCAGTACTTC. The V call is TRBV5-8, the J call TRBJ2-4; TRBD1 agrees at 8 bases. CDR1 is SGHTS, CDR2 YDEGEE, per germline. The CDR3 totals 13 residues. V shed 4 bases and J 7 bases; nucleotides not matched to a gene: 4.